This T cell receptor (beta chain) was documented in a study of monozygotic twins with cystic fibrosis. The length of the CDR3 is 16 residues. The germline V gene has CDR1 SGHNT and CDR2 YYREEE (reference sequence). V was clipped by 3 bases and J by 5 bases, with 18 bases between them. TCRdb's table, derived via immunoSEQ multiplex PCR, lists solely in-frame clones and lacks some. The data hold 30,000 to 35,000 clones, with approximately 72% observed a single time. The chain has TRBV5-4 and TRBJ2-1; D may correspond to TRBD1 or TRBD2 (5 bases each). This sequence was found in a girl aged 10 to 17 with cystic fibrosis. The sequencing sample was made of blood. The CDR3 protein is CASSYVTNQGDNEQFF. The CDR3 DNA reads as TGTGCCAGCAGCTATGTGACTAACCAGGGAGACAATGAGCAGTTCTTC.